One sample yielded the 19 T cell receptor beta chains listed below, sequenced in a study of T cell clusters in autoimmune cytopenias. About 37,500 genome equivalents of blood DNA were amplified for TRB. Multiplex touch-down PCR amplified TRB using TRB-A and TRB-B pools in one tube. TCRdb re-called the multiplex PCR reads and shows each CDR3 protein once, DNA omitted. The sample's table shows approximately 5,900 distinct CDR3 sequences. This same sample was also taken into another study, of T cell repertoires in aging, cancer and after chemotherapy.

The sample consisted of peripheral blood. The source is a human donor in good health.

This clonotype is medium-sized by frequency. The rearrangement links TRBV5-5 to TRBJ2-1; TCRdb gives TRBD2 as the D gene, but with no DNA this cannot be confirmed. The CDR3 runs to 19 residues. Germline V CDR1 and CDR2: SGHKS, YYEKEE (reference sequence). The CDR3 here is CASSPAWYRLAGVEDEQFF.

Measured by frequency, this clonotype is medium-sized. The V gene is TRBV27, the J gene TRBJ1-2; as DNA is missing, the TRBD1 call by TCRdb cannot be tested. CDR3 length: 13 residues. Germline-derived CDR1 and CDR2 are MNHEY and SMNVEV (reference sequence). CDR3: CASSPGGAYGYTF.

This rearrangement joins TRBV15 to TRBJ1-5; the D call from TCRdb, TRBD1, cannot be confirmed without DNA. The CDR3 consists of 15 residues. Germline lookup yields CDR1 LNHNV and CDR2 YYDKDF (reference sequence). The CDR3 loop reads CATSRSGQGHQPQHF.

The rearrangement joins TRBV20-1 to TRBJ2-1. Per germline, CDR1 DFQATT and CDR2 SNEGSKA (reference sequence). The CDR3 contains 12 residues. The CDR3 reads CSALGSYNEQFF.

The chain joins TRBV20-1 to TRBJ2-5; the D call of TRBD2 rests on TCRdb alone, since no DNA is present to check it. The length of the CDR3 is 13 residues. CDR1 and CDR2 from the germline V gene are DFQATT and SNEGSKA (reference sequence). CDR3 sequence reads: CSARVEGSETQYF.

This clonotype is called medium-sized based on its frequency. V usage is TRBV30 and J usage is TRBJ1-6. This CDR3 region has 13 residues. Germline assignment: CDR1 GTSNPN and CDR2 SVGIG (reference sequence). CDR3 region: CAWTSWDNSPLHF.

The V gene is TRBV6-2 or TRBV6-3, the J gene TRBJ1-2; the D gene TCRdb calls, TRBD1, cannot be checked with no DNA. The CDR3 totals 15 residues. Germline-derived CDR1 and CDR2 are MNHEY and SVGEGT. The CDR3 loop is CASSDGTDINYGYTF.

The V and J genes are TRBV6-5 and TRBJ2-3. The germline V gene encodes CDR1 MNHEY and CDR2 SVGAGI. CDR3 length: 15 amino acids. CDR3 loop: CASSEQTSSTDTQYF.

Its frequency marks this clonotype as medium-sized. V is TRBV30 and J is TRBJ1-2. The CDR3 is 13 residues long. Germline CDR1 reads GTSNPN; CDR2 reads SVGIG (reference sequence). CDR3 sequence reads: CAWSVSQSGGYTF.

The rearrangement links TRBV4-3 to TRBJ1-6. Germline assignment: CDR1 LGHNA and CDR2 YSLEER. The CDR3 runs to 16 residues. The CDR3 here is CASSLGRKGYNSPLHF.

The V and J genes are TRBV18 and TRBJ1-5; TCRdb outputs TRBD1, but without DNA this stays unchecked. Germline CDR1 reads KGHSH; CDR2 reads LQKENI. The CDR3 length is 15 residues. The CDR3 loop reads CASSPIDRGNQPQHF. Variable domain in full (rest from reference TRBV18 and TRBJ1-5): NAGVMQNPRHLVRRRGQEARLRCSPMKGHSHVYWYRQLPEEGLKFMVYLQKENIIDESGMPKERFSAEFPKEGPSILRIQQVVRGDSAAYFCASSPIDRGNQPQHFGDGTRLSIL.

The J gene is TRBJ2-7, the V gene TRBV20-1. Germline V lookup: CDR1 DFQATT, CDR2 SNEGSKA (reference sequence). The CDR3 runs 12 residues. CDR3 amino acids: CSASMASYEQYF.

By frequency, this clonotype registers medium-sized. This chain connects TRBV7-6 to TRBJ2-5; the TCRdb D gene call, TRBD2, has no DNA to confirm it. The CDR3 is made up of 15 amino acids. Germline loops: CDR1 SGHVS, CDR2 FNYEAQ. The CDR3 sequence: CASRGTSGGKETQYF.

The V and J genes are TRBV6-2 or TRBV6-3 and TRBJ1-1; there is no DNA to check the TCRdb D call of TRBD1. CDR3 size: 17 residues. Germline-derived CDR1 and CDR2 are MNHEY and SVGEGT. This chain's CDR3 is CASYPLRGGTRNTEAFF.

The rearrangement links TRBV30 to TRBJ1-5; TCRdb gives TRBD1 as the D gene, but with no DNA this cannot be confirmed. The CDR3 is 13 residues long. CDR1 is GTSNPN and CDR2 is SVGIG in the germline V gene (reference sequence). This CDR3 reads CAWSYTGGRAQHF.

This sequence joins TRBV5-8 and TRBJ2-1; TCRdb reports TRBD2, a call that lacks DNA to check it against. Germline CDR1 SGHTS, CDR2 YDEGEE. This CDR3 contains 15 residues. CDR3 region: CASSLNEAGGNEQFF.

V and J are TRBV13 and TRBJ2-7. Germline loops: CDR1 PRHDT, CDR2 FYEKMQ (reference sequence). The CDR3 spans 14 residues. The CDR3: CASSLSGYSYEQYF.

By frequency, this clonotype registers medium-sized. The chain combines TRBV29-1 with TRBJ2-1. The CDR3 length is 15 residues. Per the germline V gene, CDR1 is SQVTM and CDR2 is ANQGSEA. This chain's CDR3 is CSVEPLPRSYNEQFF.

The CDR3 here is CASSLSGGGELFF. The rearrangement uses TRBV5-4 and TRBJ2-2; TCRdb's assignment of TRBD1 cannot be checked, as there is no DNA. Germline CDR1 reads SGHNT; CDR2 reads YYREEE (reference sequence). The CDR3 is 13 residues long.